The clone carrying this T cell receptor beta chain was recorded a few times. Its specificity is not known. This sample is drawn from a study of response to subunit inactivated influenza vaccine. Study conclusions and caveats: Authors suggested each seasonal flu vaccination may recruit only limited numbers of new T cells.

This CDR3 spans 20 amino acids. In germline, CDR1 is MNHEY, CDR2 SVGEGT. With 6 bases clipped from V and 1 base from J, the junction kept 18 bases outside the gene matches. TCRdb itself ran the RT-PCR reads through MiXCR, one entry per CDR3 protein. This sample has about 650,000 distinct CDR3 sequences, with 11% to 15% found just once. This TCR derives from a man aged 50-59 years who received an inactivated influenza vaccine. The chain carries TRBV6-2 or TRBV6-3 and TRBJ1-5; 10 nucleotides line up with TRBD1. The specimen was PBMCs from blood, collected approximately 15 days before vaccination. CDR3 region: CASRPLPDWTGGLSNQPQHF. CDR3 nucleotides: TGTGCCAGCAGGCCGTTACCCGACTGGACAGGGGGATTGAGCAATCAGCCCCAGCATTTT.